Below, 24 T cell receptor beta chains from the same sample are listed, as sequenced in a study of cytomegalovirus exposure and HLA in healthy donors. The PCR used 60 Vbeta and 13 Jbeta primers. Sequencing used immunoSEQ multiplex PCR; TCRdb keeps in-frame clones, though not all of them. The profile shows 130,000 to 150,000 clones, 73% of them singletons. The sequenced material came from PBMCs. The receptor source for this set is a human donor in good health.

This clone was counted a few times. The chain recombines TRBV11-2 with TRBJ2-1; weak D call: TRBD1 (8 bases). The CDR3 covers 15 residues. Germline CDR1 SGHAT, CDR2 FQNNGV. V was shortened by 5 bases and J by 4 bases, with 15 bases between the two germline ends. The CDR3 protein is CASSPLQGGYNEQFF. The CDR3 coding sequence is TGTGCCAGCAGCCCTTTACAGGGGGGGTACAATGAGCAGTTCTTC. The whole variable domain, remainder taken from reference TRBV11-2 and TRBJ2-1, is EAGVAQSPRYKIIEKRQSVAFWCNPISGHATLYWYQQILGQGPKLLIQFQNNGVVDDSQLPKDRFSAERLKGVDSTLKIQPAKLEDSAVYLCASSPLQGGYNEQFFGPGTRLTVL.

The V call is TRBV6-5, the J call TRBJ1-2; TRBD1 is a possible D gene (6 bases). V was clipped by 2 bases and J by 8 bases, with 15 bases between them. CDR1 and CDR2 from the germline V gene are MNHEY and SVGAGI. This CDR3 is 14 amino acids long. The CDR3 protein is CASSYDTTGPGYTF. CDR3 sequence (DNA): TGTGCCAGCAGTTACGATACAACAGGGCCCGGCTACACCTTC.

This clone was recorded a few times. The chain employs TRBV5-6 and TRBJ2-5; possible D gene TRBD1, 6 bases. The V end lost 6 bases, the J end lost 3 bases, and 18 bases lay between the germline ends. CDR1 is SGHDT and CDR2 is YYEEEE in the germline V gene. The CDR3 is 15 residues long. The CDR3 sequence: CASTTVGGFEETQYF. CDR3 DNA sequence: TGTGCCAGCACCACTGTAGGGGGTTTTGAAGAGACCCAGTACTTC.

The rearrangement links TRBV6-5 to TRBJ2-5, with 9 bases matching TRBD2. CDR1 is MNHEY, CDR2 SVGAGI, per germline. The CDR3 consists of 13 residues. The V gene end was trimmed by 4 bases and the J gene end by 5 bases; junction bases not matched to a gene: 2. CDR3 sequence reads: CASSWSGGETQYF. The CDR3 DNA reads TGTGCCAGCAGTTGGAGCGGGGGGGAGACCCAGTACTTC.

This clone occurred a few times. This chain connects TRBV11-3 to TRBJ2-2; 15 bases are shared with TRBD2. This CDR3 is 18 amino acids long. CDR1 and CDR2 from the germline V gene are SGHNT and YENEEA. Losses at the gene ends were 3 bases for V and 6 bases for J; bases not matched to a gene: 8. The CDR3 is CASSFETGTSGRPGELFF. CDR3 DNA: TGTGCCAGCAGCTTTGAGACCGGGACTAGCGGGAGGCCCGGGGAGCTGTTTTTT.

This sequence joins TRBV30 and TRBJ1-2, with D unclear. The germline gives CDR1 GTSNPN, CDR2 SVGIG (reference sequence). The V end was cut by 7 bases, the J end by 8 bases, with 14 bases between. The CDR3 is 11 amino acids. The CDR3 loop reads CAFLDGQGYTF. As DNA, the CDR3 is TGTGCCTTTCTAGACGGCCAAGGCTACACCTTC.

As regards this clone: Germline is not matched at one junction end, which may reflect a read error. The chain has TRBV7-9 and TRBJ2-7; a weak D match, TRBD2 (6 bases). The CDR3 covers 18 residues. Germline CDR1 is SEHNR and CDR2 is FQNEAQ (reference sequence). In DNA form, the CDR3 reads TGTTCCAGCAGCTTAGCGGAAATGAGGACATTAGGAAGGTACGAGCAGTACTTC. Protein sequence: CSSSLAEMRTLGRYEQYF.

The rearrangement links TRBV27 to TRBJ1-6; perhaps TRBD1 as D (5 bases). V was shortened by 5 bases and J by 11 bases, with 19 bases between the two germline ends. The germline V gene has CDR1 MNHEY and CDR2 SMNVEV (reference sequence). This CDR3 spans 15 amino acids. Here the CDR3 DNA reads TGTGCCAGCAGTCCTCCCGGATCGGGGGGTACACCCCTCCACTTT. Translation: CASSPPGSGGTPLHF.

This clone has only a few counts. The CDR3 loop reads CASTPQGAGKAFF. The CDR3 DNA follows: TGTGCCAGTACCCCGCAGGGGGCCGGGAAAGCTTTCTTT. The chain links TRBV19 to TRBJ1-1; 8 positions match TRBD1. This CDR3 contains 13 residues. Germline V gene lookup returns CDR1 LNHDA and CDR2 SQIVND (reference sequence). V gave up 7 bases and J gave up 9 bases; unmatched junction bases: 10.

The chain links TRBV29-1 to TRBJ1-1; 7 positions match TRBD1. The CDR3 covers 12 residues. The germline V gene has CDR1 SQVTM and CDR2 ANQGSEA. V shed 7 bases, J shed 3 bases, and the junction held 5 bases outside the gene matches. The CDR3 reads CSGDSWDTEAFF. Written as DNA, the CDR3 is TGCAGCGGGGACAGCTGGGACACTGAAGCTTTCTTT.

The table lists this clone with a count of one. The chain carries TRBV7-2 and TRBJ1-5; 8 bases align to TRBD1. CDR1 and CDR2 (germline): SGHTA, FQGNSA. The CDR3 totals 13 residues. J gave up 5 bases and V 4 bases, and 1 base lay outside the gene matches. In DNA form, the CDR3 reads TGTGCCAGCAGCTCGGACAGGGATCAGCCCCAGCATTTT. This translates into CASSSDRDQPQHF.

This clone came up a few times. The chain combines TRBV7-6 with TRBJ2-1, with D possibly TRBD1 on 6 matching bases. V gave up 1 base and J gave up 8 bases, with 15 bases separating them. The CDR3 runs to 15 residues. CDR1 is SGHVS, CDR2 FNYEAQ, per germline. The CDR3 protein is CASSLGDRLADEQFF. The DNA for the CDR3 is TGTGCCAGCAGCTTAGGAGACAGGCTAGCAGATGAGCAGTTCTTC.

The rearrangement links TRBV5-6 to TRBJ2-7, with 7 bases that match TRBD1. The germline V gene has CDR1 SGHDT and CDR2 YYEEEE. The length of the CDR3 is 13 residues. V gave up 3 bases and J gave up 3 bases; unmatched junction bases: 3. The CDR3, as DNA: TGTGCCAGCAGCTGGGGACAGATCTACGAGCAGTACTTC. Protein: CASSWGQIYEQYF.

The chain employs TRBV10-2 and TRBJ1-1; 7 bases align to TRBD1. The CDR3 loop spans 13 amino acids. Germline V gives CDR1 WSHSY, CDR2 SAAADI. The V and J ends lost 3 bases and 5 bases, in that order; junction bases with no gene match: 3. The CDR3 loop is CASSEQGRTEAFF. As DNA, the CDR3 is TGCGCCAGCAGTGAACAGGGGAGGACTGAAGCTTTCTTT.

In DNA form, the CDR3 reads TGTGCCAGCAGCTCAGGACAGCTTAACACTGAAGCTTTCTTT. Its translation is CASSSGQLNTEAFF. The chain recombines TRBV7-2 with TRBJ1-1, with a possible D match to TRBD1 (6 bases). Trimming removed 4 bases from V and 2 bases from J, with 11 bases in between. The CDR3 runs to 14 residues. Germline CDR1 reads SGHTA; CDR2 reads FQGNSA.

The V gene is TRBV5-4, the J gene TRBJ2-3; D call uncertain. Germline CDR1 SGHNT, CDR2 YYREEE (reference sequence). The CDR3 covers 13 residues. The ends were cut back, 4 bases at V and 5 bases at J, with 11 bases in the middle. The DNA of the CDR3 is TGTGCCAGCAGCCCCTCTATGCAAGATACGCAGTATTTT. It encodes CASSPSMQDTQYF.

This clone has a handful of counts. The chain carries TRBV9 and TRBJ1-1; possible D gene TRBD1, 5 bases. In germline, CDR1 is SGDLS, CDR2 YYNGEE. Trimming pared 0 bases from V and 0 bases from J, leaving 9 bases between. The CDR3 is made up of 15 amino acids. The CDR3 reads CASSVDGTVNTEAFF. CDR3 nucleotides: TGTGCCAGCAGCGTAGATGGGACTGTGAACACTGAAGCTTTCTTT.

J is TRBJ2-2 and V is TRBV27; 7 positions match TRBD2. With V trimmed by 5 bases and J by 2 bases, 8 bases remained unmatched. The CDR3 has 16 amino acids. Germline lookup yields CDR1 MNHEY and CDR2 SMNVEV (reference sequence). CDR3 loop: CASSPAGTTNTGELFF. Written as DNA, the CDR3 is TGTGCCAGCAGTCCAGCCGGGACTACCAACACCGGGGAGCTGTTTTTT.

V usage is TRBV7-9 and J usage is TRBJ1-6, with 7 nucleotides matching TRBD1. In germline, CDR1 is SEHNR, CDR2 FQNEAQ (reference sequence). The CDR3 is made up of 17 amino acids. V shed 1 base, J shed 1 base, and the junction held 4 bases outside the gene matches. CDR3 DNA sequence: TGTGCCAGCAGCTTAGGGGCAGGGGGTTCCTATAATTCACCCCTCCACTTT. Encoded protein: CASSLGAGGSYNSPLHF. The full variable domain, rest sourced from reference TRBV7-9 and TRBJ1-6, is DTGVSQNPRHKITKRGQNVTFRCDPISEHNRLYWYRQTLGQGPEFLTYFQNEAQLEKSRLLSDRFSAERPKGSFSTLEIQRTEQGDSAMYLCASSLGAGGSYNSPLHFGNGTRLTVT.

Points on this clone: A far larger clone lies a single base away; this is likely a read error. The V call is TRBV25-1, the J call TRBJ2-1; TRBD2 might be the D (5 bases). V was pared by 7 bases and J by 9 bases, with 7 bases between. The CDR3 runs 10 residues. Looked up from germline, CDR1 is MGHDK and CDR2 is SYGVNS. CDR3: CASTGFEQFF. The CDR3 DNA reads TGTGCCAGCACGGGGTTTGAGCAGTTCTTC.

The CDR3 reads CAWGGTAGNTIYF. The CDR3 nucleotides are TGTGCCTGGGGGGGGACAGCTGGAAACACCATATATTTT. The chain is built from TRBV30 and TRBJ1-3; TRBD1 matches at 7 bases. The CDR3 runs 13 residues. The V and J ends lost 5 bases and 2 bases, in that order; junction bases with no gene match: 3. The V gene's germline CDR1 is GTSNPN and CDR2 SVGIG (reference sequence).

CDR3 nucleotides: TGTGCCAGCAGCTTACTAGCGCGCTCGCAGTTCTTC. Protein sequence: CASSLLARSQFF. The chain carries TRBV7-2 and TRBJ2-1; D possibly corresponds to TRBD2 (6 bases). This CDR3 has 12 amino acids. The V end lost 2 bases, the J end lost 12 bases, and 11 bases lay between the germline ends. Germline values: CDR1 SGHTA, CDR2 FQGNSA.

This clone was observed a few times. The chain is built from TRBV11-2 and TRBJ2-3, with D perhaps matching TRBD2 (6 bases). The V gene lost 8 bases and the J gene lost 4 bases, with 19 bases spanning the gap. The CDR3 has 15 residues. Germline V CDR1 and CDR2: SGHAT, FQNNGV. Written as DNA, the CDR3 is TGTGCCAGCGACCTAACGGGGGAAGAGGCAGATACGCAGTATTTT. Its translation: CASDLTGEEADTQYF.

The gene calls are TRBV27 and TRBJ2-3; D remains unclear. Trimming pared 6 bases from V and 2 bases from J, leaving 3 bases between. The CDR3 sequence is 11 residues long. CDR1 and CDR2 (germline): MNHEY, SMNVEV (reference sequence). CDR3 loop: CASRATDTQYF. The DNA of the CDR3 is TGTGCCAGCAGGGCCACAGATACGCAGTATTTT.